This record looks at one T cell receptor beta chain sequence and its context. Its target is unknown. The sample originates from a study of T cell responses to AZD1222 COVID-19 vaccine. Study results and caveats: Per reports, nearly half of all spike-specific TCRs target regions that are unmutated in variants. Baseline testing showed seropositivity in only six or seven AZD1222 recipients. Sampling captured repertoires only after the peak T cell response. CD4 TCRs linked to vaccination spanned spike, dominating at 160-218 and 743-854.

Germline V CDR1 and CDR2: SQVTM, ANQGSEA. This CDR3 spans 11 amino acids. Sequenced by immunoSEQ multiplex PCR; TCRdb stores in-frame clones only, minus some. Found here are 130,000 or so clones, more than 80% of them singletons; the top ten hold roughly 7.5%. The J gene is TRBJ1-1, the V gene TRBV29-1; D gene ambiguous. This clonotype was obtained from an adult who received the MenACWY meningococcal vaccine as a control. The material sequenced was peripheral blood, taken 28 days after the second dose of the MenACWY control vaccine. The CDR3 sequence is CITKLNTEAFF. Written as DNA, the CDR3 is TGCATCACTAAGCTGAACACTGAAGCTTTCTTT.